The sequence of this TCR beta chain was determined in a study of OX40 agonist ivuxolimab in advanced cancers. In the study overall: The drug used for patients, ivuxolimab, was an agonistic anti-OX40 (CD134) antibody. All patients had ivuxolimab intravenously every 2 weeks at 0.01 to 10 mg/kg. Notes on the study in general: The CD4+ and CD8+ T cells in the blood had expanded clonally by week 6 at 0.1 to 3.0 mg/kg. The antigen specificity of the peripheral T cells (those that were expanded) was not determined.

This clone occurred once. The antigen remains undetermined. This CDR3 has 14 amino acids. The ends lost 5 bases at V and 5 bases at J; junction bases unmatched: 7. Germline V gene data show CDR1 as SEHNR and CDR2 as FQNEAQ (reference sequence). Some clones are missing from TCRdb's copy, which holds only in-frame ones; the method was immunoSEQ multiplex PCR. The table shows 55,000 to 70,000 clones, with more than 70% occurring only once. Sequenced material: CD4+ or CD8+ T cells sorted from blood, taken in a trial of the OX40 agonist ivuxolimab. This receptor was taken from an adult with an advanced solid tumor such as melanoma, head and neck, liver or kidney cancer. V usage is TRBV7-9 and J usage is TRBJ2-5; 8 bases match TRBD1. The CDR3 loop reads CASSPATGVETQYF. In DNA form, the CDR3 reads TGTGCCAGCAGCCCCGCGACAGGGGTGGAGACCCAGTACTTC.